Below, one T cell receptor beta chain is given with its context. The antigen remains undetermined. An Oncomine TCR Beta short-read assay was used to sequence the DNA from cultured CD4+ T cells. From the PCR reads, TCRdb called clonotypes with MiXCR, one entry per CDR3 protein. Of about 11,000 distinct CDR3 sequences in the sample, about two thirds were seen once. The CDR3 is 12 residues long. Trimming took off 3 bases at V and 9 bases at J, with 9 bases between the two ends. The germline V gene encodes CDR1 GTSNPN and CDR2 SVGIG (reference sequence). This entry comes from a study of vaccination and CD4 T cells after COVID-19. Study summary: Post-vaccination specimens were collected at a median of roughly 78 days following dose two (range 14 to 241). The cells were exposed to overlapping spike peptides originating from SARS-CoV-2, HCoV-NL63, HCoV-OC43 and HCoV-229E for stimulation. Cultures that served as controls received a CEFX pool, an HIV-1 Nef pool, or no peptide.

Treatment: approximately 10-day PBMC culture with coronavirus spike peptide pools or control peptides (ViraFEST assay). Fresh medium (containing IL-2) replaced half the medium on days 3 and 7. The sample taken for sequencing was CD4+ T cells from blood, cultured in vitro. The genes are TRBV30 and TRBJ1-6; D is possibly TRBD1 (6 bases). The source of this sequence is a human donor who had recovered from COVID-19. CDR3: CAWRQGGSPLHF. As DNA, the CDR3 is TGTGCCTGGAGACAGGGTGGTTCACCCCTCCACTTT.